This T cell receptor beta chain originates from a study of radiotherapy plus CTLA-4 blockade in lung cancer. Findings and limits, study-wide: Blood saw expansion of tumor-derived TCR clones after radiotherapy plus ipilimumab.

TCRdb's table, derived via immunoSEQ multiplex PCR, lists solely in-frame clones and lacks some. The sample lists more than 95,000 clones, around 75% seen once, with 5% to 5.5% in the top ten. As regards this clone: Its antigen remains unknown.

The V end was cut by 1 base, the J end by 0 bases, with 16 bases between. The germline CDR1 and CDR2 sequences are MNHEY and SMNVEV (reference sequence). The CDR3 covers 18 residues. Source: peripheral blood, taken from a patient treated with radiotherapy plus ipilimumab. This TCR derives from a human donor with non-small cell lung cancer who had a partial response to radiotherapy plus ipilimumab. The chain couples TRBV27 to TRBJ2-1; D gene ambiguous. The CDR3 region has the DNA TGTGCCAGCAGTTTATGGCCCCCGCAGGTGACCTCCTACAATGAGCAGTTCTTC. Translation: CASSLWPPQVTSYNEQFF.